A selection of T cell receptor beta chains follows, all from one sample in a study of patients and donors after allogeneic stem cell transplantation. One entry per CDR3 protein results from TCRdb running MiXCR on the RT-PCR reads. Of 800,000 to 1,000,000 distinct CDR3 sequences in the sample, about a sixth were seen once. Input material: blood, either unsorted or a sorted T cell fraction (not recorded which). The receptors were sampled from a human donor who was either an allogeneic HSCT recipient or a stem cell or donor lymphocyte infusion donor (not recorded which). It is not recorded whose cells these are; they may come from a transplant donor. CDR3s include the opening cysteine and the closing phenylalanine or tryptophan. D genes are given only for firm matches. Expanded clones get a size class; other rows say once, few or many, or leave the size out.

cdr3_aa cdr3_nt j_call v_call d_call clone_size
CASSDPGQGNTEAFF TGTGCCAGCAGTGACCCGGGACAGGGGAATACTGAAGCTTTCTTT TRBJ1-1 TRBV25-1 TRBD1 .
CAIRAGGAKAEAFF TGTGCCATCAGGGCGGGGGGGGCAAAAGCTGAAGCTTTCTTT TRBJ1-1 TRBV10-3 . few
CASRRSGGGLYEQYF TGTGCCAGCAGACGATCCGGGGGGGGGTTGTACGAGCAGTACTTC TRBJ2-7 TRBV6-1 TRBD2 .
CASSNGGATYEQYF TGTGCCAGCAGCAATGGAGGGGCCACCTACGAGCAGTACTTC TRBJ2-7 TRBV21-1 . few
CASSRRGMGGTSGNTIYF TGTGCCAGCAGCCGCCGCGGCATGGGGGGCACCTCTGGAAACACCATATATTTT TRBJ1-3 TRBV6-1 . .
CASSDKGTGDTEAFF TGCGCCAGCAGTGACAAGGGGACAGGGGACACTGAAGCTTTCTTT TRBJ1-1 TRBV4-1 TRBD1 .
CASRDRESGEQYF TGCGCCAGCAGGGACAGGGAGTCGGGCGAGCAGTACTTC TRBJ2-7 TRBV5-1 TRBD1 few
CASSAFPGEVEETQYF TGCGCCAGCAGCGCATTCCCAGGGGAGGTGGAGGAGACCCAGTACTTC TRBJ2-5 TRBV5-1 . few
CASSLGQGNADTQYF TGTGCCAGCAGCTTAGGACAGGGTAACGCAGATACGCAGTATTTT TRBJ2-3 TRBV11-2 TRBD1 few
CASSTTGDQPQHF TGTGCCAGCAGTACGACAGGGGATCAGCCCCAGCATTTT TRBJ1-5 TRBV12-3/TRBV12-4 TRBD1 many
CASTALAGYANTGELFF TGTGCCAGCACTGCACTAGCGGGGTACGCGAACACCGGGGAGCTGTTTTTT TRBJ2-2 TRBV6-2/TRBV6-3 TRBD2 .
CASSLFQSRGYNEQFF TGTGCCAGCAGCTTGTTCCAGAGTCGGGGTTACAATGAGCAGTTCTTC TRBJ2-1 TRBV7-9 . .
CASSLRQVYEQYF TGTGCCAGCAGCTTACGTCAGGTTTACGAGCAGTACTTC TRBJ2-7 TRBV11-2 . .
CASSLQGAWITDTQYF TGCGCCAGCAGCCTACAGGGGGCCTGGATCACAGATACGCAGTATTTT TRBJ2-3 TRBV5-1 TRBD1 .
CAWSYKSNQPQHF TGTGCCTGGAGTTACAAAAGCAATCAGCCCCAGCATTTT TRBJ1-5 TRBV30 . .
CASLGTGSYNSPLHF TGTGCCAGCCTCGGGACGGGGTCCTATAATTCACCCCTCCACTTT TRBJ1-6 TRBV7-9 . .
CSVDNANYNEQFF TGCAGCGTTGACAATGCGAACTACAATGAGCAGTTCTTC TRBJ2-1 TRBV29-1 . .
CASSVVGSITEAFF TGTGCCAGCAGCGTAGTGGGCAGCATCACTGAAGCTTTCTTT TRBJ1-1 TRBV9 . .
CSARDFGGIGNEQFF TGCAGTGCTAGAGATTTCGGCGGGATTGGGAATGAGCAGTTCTTC TRBJ2-1 TRBV20-1 . many
CASSGDGRTPLHF TGTGCCAGCAGCGGGGACGGGCGCACACCCCTCCACTTT TRBJ1-6 TRBV12-3/TRBV12-4 . .
CASSSPSLRLIGTDTQYF TGCGCCAGCAGCTCCCCTTCACTACGGCTGATAGGCACAGATACGCAGTATTTT TRBJ2-3 TRBV5-1 . few
CASSSRQGLGGELFF TGTGCCAGCAGCTCCCGACAGGGCCTAGGCGGGGAGCTGTTTTTT TRBJ2-2 TRBV7-9 TRBD1 .
CASSPGAGKNQPQHF TGTGCCAGCTCACCAGGGGCAGGAAAAAATCAGCCCCAGCATTTT TRBJ1-5 TRBV18 . .
CATSDGWVREQFF TGTGCCACCAGTGACGGTTGGGTTAGGGAGCAGTTCTTC TRBJ2-1 TRBV24-1 . few
CASRIDRDGYTF TGTGCCAGCAGGATCGACAGGGATGGCTACACCTTC TRBJ1-2 TRBV2 TRBD1 few
CASSLNAGQDNQPQHF TGTGCCAGCAGCTTAAACGCAGGGCAGGACAATCAGCCCCAGCATTTT TRBJ1-5 TRBV7-2 . .
CASIPGLGIPYEQYF TGTGCCAGCATCCCGGGACTAGGGATCCCCTACGAGCAGTACTTC TRBJ2-7 TRBV7-8 TRBD2 many